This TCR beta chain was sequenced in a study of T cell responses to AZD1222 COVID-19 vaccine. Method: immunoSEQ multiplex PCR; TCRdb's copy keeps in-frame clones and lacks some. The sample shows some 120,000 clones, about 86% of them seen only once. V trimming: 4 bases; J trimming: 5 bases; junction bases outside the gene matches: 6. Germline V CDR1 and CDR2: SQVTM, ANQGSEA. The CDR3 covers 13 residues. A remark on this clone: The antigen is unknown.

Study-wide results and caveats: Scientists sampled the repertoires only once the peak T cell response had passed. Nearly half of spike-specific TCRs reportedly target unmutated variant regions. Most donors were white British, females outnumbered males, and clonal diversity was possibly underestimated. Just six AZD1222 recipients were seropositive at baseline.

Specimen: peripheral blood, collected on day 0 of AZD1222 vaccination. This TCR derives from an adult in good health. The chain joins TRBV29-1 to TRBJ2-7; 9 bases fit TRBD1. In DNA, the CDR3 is TGCAGCGTTGGCACAGGGGGCGGAGACGAGCAGTACTTC. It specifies CSVGTGGGDEQYF.